The clone carrying this T cell receptor (beta chain) was recorded a few times. Its specificity is unknown. The data were taken from a study of Ad26.COV2.S vaccination and SARS-CoV-2 variants. For the study at large: Donor was assigned to the Ad26.COV2.S arm of trial COV1001. Ad26.COV2.S given intramuscularly, once or twice 56 days apart.

Profiling relied on immunoSEQ multiplex PCR, and the TCRdb table lists in-frame clones only, not all of them. The profile shows about 450,000 clones, roughly nine tenths of them singletons. Noted treatment: 19 received Ad26.COV2.S at low or high dose, single or two shots; about 5 received placebo; per-sample allocation not given. It was on day 63 after the first vaccine or placebo injection that samples were taken. The J segment lost 8 bases and the V segment lost 6 bases, leaving 6 bases of the junction unmatched. Germline V lookup: CDR1 SGHTA, CDR2 FQGTGA. The CDR3 covers 13 residues. Study-wide points: Measures of TCR breadth and depth may have fallen short of total T cell responses. Once vaccination had occurred, spike-specific CD8+ and CD4+ T cell responses reportedly showed substantial breadth.

The sample consisted of peripheral blood, taken in a trial of Ad26.COV2.S vaccine versus placebo. This receptor was identified in a person between 18 and 59 years old who received the Ad26.COV2.S COVID-19 vaccine or a placebo. V gene TRBV7-3 combines with J gene TRBJ2-2; 7 nucleotides agree with TRBD1. This CDR3 reads CASRPQGSGELFF. CDR3 DNA: TGTGCCAGCAGACCACAGGGGTCTGGGGAGCTGTTTTTT.